This record looks at one T cell receptor (beta chain) sequence and its context. The data originate from a study of blood T cell repertoires in COVID-19. Study-level background: The samples span acute and convalescent COVID-19 from the United States, Italy and Spain. PBMCs, B-cell-depleted T cells, or T cells were the source of the cDNA or gDNA that made up the material.

In the original workflow: Amplifying reference gene primers gave estimates of nucleated cell counts. Produced via immunoSEQ multiplex PCR; TCRdb's table is partial and in-frame only. V, J and clone size are taken as reported in that table, and D and trimming were inferred from the DNA itself. The sample has approximately 67,000 clones; approximately 87% are singletons. Material for sequencing was peripheral blood. This clonotype was obtained from a man aged 45-60 years with active COVID-19.

The CDR3 loop reads CASSLEGQFNEKLFF. In nucleotides, the CDR3 is TGTGCCAGCAGCTTGGAGGGACAGTTTAATGAAAAACTGTTTTTT. The V call is TRBV5-5, the J call TRBJ1-4; 7 bases line up with TRBD1. Germline V lookup: CDR1 SGHKS, CDR2 YYEKEE (reference sequence). The V segment lost 0 bases and the J segment 4 bases; nucleotides outside the gene matches: 3. This CDR3 region has 15 residues.